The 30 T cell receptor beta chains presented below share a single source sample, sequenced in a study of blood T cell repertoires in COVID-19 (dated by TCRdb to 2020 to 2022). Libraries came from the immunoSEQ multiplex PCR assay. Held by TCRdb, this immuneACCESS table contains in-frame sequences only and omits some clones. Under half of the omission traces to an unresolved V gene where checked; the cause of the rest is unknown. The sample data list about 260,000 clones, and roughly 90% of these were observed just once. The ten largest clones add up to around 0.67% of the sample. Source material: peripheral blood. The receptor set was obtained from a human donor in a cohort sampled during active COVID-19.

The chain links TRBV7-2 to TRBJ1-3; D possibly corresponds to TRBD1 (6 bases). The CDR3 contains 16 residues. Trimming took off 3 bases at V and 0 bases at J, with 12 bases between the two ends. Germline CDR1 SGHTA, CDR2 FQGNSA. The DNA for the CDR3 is TGTGCCAGCAGCTTGGATGGACAGTACTCTGGAAACACCATATATTTT. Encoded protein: CASSLDGQYSGNTIYF.

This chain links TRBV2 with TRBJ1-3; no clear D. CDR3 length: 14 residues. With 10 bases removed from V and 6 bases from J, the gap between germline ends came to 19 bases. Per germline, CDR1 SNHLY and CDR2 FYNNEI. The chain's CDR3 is CANTRTNRENTIYF. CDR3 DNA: TGTGCCAATACAAGAACTAATCGGGAAAACACCATATATTTT.

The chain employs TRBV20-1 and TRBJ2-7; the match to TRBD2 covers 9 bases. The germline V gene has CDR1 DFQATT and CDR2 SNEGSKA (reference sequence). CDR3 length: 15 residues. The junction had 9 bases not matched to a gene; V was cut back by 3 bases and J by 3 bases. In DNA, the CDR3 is TGCAGTGCTAGTTTAGGGTTTAGCGGGAGCTACGAGCAGTACTTC. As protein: CSASLGFSGSYEQYF.

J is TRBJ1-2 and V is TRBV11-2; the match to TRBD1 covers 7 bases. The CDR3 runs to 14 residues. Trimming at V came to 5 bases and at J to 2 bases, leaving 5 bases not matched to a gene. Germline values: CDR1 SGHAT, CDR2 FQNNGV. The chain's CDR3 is CASSPQQGNYGYTF. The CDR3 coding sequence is TGTGCCAGCAGCCCGCAACAGGGGAACTATGGCTACACCTTC.

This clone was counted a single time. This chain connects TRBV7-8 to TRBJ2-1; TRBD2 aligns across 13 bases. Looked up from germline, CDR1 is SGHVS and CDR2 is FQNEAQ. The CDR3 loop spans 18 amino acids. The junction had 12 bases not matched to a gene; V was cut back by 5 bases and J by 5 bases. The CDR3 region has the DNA TGTGCCAGCAGCCCGGTGTGGGGGACTAGCGGGGTTCACAATGAGCAGTTCTTC. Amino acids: CASSPVWGTSGVHNEQFF.

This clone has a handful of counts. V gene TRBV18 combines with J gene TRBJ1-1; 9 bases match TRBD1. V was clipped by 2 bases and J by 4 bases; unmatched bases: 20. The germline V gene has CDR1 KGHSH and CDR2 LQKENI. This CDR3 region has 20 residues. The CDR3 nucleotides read TGTGCCAGCTCACCAACAGGGGGCGACGAGAAGCGTAGAGCGTCCACTGAAGCTTTCTTT. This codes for CASSPTGGDEKRRASTEAFF. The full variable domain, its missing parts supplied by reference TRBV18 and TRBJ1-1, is NAGVMQNPRHLVRRRGQEARLRCSPMKGHSHVYWYRQLPEEGLKFMVYLQKENIIDESGMPKERFSAEFPKEGPSILRIQQVVRGDSAAYFCASSPTGGDEKRRASTEAFFGQGTRLTVV.

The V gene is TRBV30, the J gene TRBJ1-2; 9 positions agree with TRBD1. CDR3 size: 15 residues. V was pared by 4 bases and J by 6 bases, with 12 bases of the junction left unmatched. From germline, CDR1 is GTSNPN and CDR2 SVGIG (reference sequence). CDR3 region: CAWTEGQGGFHGYTF. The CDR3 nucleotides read TGTGCCTGGACCGAGGGACAGGGAGGATTCCATGGCTACACCTTC.

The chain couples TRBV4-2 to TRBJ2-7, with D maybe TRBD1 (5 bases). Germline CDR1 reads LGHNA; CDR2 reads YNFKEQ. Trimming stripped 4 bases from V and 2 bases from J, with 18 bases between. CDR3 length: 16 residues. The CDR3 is CASSPHLQDATYEQYF. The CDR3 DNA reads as TGTGCCAGCAGCCCACACTTACAGGATGCAACCTACGAGCAGTACTTC.

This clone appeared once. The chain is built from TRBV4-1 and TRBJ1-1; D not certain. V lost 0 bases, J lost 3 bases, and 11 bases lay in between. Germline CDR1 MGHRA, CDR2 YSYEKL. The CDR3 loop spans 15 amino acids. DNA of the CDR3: TGCGCCAGCAGCCAAGAGTCTTACTCGTACACTGAAGCTTTCTTT. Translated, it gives CASSQESYSYTEAFF.

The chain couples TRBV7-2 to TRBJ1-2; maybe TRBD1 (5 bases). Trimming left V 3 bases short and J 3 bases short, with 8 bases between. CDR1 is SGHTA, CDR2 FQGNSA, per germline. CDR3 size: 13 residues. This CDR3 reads CASSFDSYYGYTF. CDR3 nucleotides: TGTGCCAGCAGCTTTGACAGCTACTATGGCTACACCTTC.

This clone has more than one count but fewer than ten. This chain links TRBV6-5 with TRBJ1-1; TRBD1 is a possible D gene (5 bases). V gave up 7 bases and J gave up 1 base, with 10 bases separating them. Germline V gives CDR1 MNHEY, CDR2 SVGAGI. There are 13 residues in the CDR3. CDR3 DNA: TGTGCCAGCACCAAAACAGGGAACACTGAAGCTTTCTTT. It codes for CASTKTGNTEAFF.

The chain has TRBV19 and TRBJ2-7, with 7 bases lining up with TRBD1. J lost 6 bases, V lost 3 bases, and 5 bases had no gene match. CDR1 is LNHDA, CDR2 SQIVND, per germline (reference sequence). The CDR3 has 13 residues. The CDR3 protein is CASSISQGLEQYF. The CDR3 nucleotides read TGTGCCAGTAGTATTTCACAGGGGCTCGAGCAGTACTTC.

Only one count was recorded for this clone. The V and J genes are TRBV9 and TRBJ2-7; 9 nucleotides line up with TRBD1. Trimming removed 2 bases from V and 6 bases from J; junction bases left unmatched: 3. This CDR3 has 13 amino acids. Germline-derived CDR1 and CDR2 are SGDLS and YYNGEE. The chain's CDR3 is CASSVRDRVEQYF. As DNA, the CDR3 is TGTGCCAGCAGCGTCCGGGACAGGGTCGAGCAGTACTTC.

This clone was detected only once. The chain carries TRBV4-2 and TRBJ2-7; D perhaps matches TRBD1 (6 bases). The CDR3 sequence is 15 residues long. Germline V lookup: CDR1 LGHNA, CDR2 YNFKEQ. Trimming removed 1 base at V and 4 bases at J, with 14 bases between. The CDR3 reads CASSQVGQTLYEQYF. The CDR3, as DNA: TGTGCCAGCAGCCAAGTTGGACAGACCTTATACGAGCAGTACTTC.

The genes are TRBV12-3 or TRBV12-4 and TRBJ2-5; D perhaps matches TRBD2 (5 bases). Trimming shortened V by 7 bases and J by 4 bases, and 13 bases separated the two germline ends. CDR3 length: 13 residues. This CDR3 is CASIRGGGETQYF. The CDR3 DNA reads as TGTGCCAGCATCAGAGGCGGAGGAGAGACCCAGTACTTC.

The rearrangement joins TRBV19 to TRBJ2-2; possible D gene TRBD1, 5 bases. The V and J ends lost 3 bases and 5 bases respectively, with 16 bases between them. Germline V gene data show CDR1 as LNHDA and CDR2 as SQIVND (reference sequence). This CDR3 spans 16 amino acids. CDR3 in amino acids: CASSIPRVLGTGELFF. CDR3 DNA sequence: TGTGCCAGTAGTATCCCCAGGGTCTTAGGGACCGGGGAGCTGTTTTTT.

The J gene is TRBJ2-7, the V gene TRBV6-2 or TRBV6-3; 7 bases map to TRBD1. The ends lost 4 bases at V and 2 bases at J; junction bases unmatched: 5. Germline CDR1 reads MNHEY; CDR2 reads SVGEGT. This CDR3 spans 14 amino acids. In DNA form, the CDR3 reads TGTGCCAGCAGTTTGACAGGGAACGCCTACGAGCAGTACTTC. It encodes CASSLTGNAYEQYF.

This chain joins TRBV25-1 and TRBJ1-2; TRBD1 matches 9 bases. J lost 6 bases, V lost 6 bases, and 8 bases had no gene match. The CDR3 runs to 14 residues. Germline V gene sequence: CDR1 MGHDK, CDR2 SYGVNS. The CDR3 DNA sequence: TGTGCCAGCAGGGGGGGGACAGGGAGGAATGGCTACACCTTC. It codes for CASRGGTGRNGYTF.

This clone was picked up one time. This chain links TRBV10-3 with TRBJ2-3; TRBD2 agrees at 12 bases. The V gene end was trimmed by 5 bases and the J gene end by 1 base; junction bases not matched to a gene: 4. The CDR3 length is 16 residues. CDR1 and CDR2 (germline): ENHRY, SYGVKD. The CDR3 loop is CAISSRTSGGTDTQYF. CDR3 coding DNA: TGTGCCATCAGTTCACGGACTAGCGGGGGCACAGATACGCAGTATTTT.

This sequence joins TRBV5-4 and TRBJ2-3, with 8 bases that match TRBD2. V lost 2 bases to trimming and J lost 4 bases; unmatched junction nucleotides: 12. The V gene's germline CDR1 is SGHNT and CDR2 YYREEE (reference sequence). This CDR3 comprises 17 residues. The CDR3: CASSFAIRGGGADTQYF. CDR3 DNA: TGTGCCAGCAGCTTCGCGATCCGGGGGGGCGGAGCAGATACGCAGTATTTT.

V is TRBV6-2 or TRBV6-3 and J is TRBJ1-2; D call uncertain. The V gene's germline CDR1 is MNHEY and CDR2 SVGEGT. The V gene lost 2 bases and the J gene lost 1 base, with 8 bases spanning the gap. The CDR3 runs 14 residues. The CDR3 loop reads CASSYSTDNYGYTF. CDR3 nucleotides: TGTGCCAGCAGTTACAGCACAGATAACTATGGCTACACCTTC.

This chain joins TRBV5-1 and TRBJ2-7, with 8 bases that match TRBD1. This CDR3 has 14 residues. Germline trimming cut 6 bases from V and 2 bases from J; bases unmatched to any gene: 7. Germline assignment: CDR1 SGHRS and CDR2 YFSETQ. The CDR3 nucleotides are TGCGCCAGCAACTCGACAGGGGACCCCTACGAGCAGTACTTC. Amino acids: CASNSTGDPYEQYF.

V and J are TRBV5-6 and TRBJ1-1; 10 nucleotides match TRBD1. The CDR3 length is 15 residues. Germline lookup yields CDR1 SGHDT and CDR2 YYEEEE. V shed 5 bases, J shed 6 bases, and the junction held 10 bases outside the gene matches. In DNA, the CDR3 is TGTGCCAGCAGGTATCGGGACAGGGGACGGGCTGAAGCTTTCTTT. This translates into CASRYRDRGRAEAFF.

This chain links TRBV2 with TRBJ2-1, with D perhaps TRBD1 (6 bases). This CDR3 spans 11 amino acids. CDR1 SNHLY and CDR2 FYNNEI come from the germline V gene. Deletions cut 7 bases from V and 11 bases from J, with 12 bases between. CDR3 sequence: CASNLRGKQFF. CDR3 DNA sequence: TGTGCCAGCAATCTCAGGGGTAAGCAGTTCTTC.

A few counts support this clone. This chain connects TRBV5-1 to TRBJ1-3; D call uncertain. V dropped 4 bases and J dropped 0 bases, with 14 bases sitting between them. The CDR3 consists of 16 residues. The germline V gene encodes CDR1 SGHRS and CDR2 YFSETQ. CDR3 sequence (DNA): TGCGCCAGCAGCCTAGGCGGGGAAGCCTCTGGAAACACCATATATTTT. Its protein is CASSLGGEASGNTIYF.

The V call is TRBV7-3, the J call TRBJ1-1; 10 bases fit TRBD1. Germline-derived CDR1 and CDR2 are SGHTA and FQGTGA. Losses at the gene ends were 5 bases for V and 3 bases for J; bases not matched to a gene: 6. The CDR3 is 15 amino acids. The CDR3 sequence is CASSPIGQGDTEAFF. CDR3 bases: TGTGCCAGCAGCCCCATAGGACAGGGGGACACTGAAGCTTTCTTT.

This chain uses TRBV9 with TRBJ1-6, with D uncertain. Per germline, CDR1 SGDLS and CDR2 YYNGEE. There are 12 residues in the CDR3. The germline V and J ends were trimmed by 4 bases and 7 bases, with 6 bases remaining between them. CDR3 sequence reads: CASSSINSPLHF. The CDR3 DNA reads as TGTGCCAGCAGCTCCATCAATTCACCCCTCCACTTT.

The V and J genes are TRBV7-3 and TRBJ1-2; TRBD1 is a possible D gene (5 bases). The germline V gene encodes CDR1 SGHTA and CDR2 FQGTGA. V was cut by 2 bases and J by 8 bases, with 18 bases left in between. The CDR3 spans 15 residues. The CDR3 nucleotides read TGTGCCAGCAGCTTAGGAGCACAGGACCATAGCGGCTACACCTTC. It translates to CASSLGAQDHSGYTF.

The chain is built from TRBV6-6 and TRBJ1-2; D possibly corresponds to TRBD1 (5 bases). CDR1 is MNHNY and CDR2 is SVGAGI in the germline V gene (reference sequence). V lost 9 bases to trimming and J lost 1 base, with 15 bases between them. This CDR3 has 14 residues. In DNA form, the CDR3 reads TGTGCCAGTCAGGTGGGGGGTGATAACTATGGCTACACCTTC. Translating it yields CASQVGGDNYGYTF.

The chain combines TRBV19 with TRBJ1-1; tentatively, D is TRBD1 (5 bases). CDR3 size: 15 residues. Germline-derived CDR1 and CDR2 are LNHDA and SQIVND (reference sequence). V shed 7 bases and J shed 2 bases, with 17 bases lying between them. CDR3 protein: CASNNDGHLNTEAFF. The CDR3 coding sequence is TGTGCCAGTAACAATGACGGACATCTAAACACTGAAGCTTTCTTT.